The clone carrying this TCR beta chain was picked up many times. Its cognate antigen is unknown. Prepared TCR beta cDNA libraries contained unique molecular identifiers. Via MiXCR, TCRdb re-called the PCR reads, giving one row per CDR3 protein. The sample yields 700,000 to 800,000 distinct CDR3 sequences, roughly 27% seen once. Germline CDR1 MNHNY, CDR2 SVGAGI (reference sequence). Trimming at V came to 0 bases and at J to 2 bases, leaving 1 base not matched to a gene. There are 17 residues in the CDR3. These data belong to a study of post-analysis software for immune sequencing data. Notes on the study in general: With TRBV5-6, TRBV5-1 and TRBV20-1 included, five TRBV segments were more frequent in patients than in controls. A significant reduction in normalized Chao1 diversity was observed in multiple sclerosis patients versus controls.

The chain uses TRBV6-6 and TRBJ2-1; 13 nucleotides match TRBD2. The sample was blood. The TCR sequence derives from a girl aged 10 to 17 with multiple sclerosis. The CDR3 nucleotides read TGTGCCAGCAGTTACTCCGGACTAGCGGGGGCCTACAATGAGCAGTTCTTC. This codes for CASSYSGLAGAYNEQFF.